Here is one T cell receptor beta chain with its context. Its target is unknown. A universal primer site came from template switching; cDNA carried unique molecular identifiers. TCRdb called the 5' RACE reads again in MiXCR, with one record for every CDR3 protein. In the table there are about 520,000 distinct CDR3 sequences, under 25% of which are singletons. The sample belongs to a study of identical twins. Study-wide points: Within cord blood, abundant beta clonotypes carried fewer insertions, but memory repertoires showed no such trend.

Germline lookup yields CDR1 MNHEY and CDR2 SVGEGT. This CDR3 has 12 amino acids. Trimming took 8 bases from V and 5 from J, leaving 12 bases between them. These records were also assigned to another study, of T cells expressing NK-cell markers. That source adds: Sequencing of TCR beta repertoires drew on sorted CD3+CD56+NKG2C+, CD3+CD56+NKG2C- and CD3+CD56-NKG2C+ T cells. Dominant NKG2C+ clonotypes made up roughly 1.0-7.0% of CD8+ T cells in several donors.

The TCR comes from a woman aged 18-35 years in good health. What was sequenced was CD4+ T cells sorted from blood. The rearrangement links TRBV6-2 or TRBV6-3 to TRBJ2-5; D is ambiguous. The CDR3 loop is CASSRVRETQYF. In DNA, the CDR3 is TGTGCCAGCTCTAGGGTGCGGGAGACCCAGTACTTC.